Below are 2 T cell receptor beta chains sequenced from a single sample in a study of graft-versus-host responses after intestinal transplantation. Profiled with immunoSEQ multiplex PCR; TCRdb holds only in-frame clones, not every one. This sample carries under 80,000 clones, about 90% of them seen once, and the ten largest clones take 0.55% to 0.75%. The sequencing used PBMCs, collected 98 days after intestinal transplantation. These TCRs come from a human patient who received an intestinal transplant, so some T cells may come from the graft donor.

The chain links TRBV2 to TRBJ2-3; 8 bases align to TRBD1. Trimming cost V 6 bases and J 3 bases; bases outside gene matches: 5. This CDR3 comprises 14 residues. Germline CDR1 reads SNHLY; CDR2 reads FYNNEI. CDR3 sequence reads: CASSQGARTDTQYF. CDR3 nucleotide sequence: TGTGCCAGCAGCCAGGGGGCTCGGACAGATACGCAGTATTTT. Using reference TRBV2 and TRBJ2-3 for the parts outside the CDR3, the full variable domain is EPEVTQTPSHQVTQMGQEVILRCVPISNHLYFYWYRQILGQKVEFLVSFYNNEISEKSEIFDDQFSVERPDGSNFTLKIRSTKLEDSAMYFCASSQGARTDTQYFGPGTRLTVL.

The rearrangement uses TRBV19 and TRBJ2-7, with D unresolved. The CDR3 consists of 13 residues. In germline, CDR1 is LNHDA, CDR2 SQIVND (reference sequence). V was cut by 5 bases and J by 0 bases, with 8 bases left in between. This chain's CDR3 is CASSLASSYEQYF. The CDR3 DNA sequence: TGTGCCAGTAGTCTGGCTAGCTCCTACGAGCAGTACTTC. The variable domain in full, completed from reference TRBV19 and TRBJ2-7, reads DGGITQSPKYLFRKEGQNVTLSCEQNLNHDAMYWYRQDPGQGLRLIYYSQIVNDFQKGDIAEGYSVSREKKESFPLTVTSAQKNPTAFYLCASSLASSYEQYFGPGTRLTVT.